Sequencing of this TCR beta chain was carried out in a study of T cell changes during pregnancy in multiple sclerosis. Data came from immunoSEQ multiplex PCR; TCRdb stores just in-frame clones and leaves some out. The table records tens of thousands of clones, approximately 92% of them present only once. This CDR3 contains 16 residues. V shed 0 bases and J 8 bases; nucleotides not matched to a gene: 6. CDR1 and CDR2 (germline): LGHNA, YSLEER. The sequences come from peripheral blood, collected before pregnancy. The TCR comes from a female donor with multiple sclerosis, enrolled in a pregnancy study. The chain joins TRBV4-3 to TRBJ1-4, with 10 bases that match TRBD1. CDR3 sequence reads: CASSQDRGTGEEKLFF. CDR3 DNA: TGCGCCAGCAGCCAAGATAGGGGGACAGGGGAAGAAAAACTGTTTTTT.